A selection of T cell receptor beta chains follows, all from one sample in a study of blood T cell repertoires in COVID-19. The repertoire was sequenced with immunoSEQ multiplex PCR; TCRdb's copy has only in-frame clones and lacks some. The sample has 60,000 to 70,000 clones, roughly 81% seen once. The sample taken for sequencing was peripheral blood. Source of these receptors: a man older than 75 with acute or convalescent COVID-19. Each CDR3 is given with its conserved first and last residue. A D gene is named only where the DNA matches it firmly. Part of the rows lack a size; the others show once, few, many or a class for expanded clones.

D gene: TRBD1
clone size: .
J gene: TRBJ2-7
V gene: TRBV18
CDR3 DNA: TGTGCCAGCTCACCGGCAGGGGGCATCGACGAGCAGTACTTC
CDR3 protein: CASSPAGGIDEQYF

D gene: .
clone size: .
J gene: TRBJ2-1
V gene: TRBV28
CDR3 DNA: TGTGCCAGCAGTTCCTCCGGGACACCCTACAATGAGCAGTTCTTC
CDR3 protein: CASSSSGTPYNEQFF

D gene: TRBD2
clone size: .
J gene: TRBJ2-7
V gene: TRBV7-9
CDR3 DNA: TGTGCCAGCAGTTTAATCCTAGCGGGAGTAAACGAGCAGTACTTC
CDR3 protein: CASSLILAGVNEQYF

D gene: .
clone size: .
J gene: TRBJ2-1
V gene: TRBV6-2/TRBV6-3
CDR3 DNA: TGTGCCAGCAGTTTTTTAAGGGACTTATACAATGAGCAGTTCTTC
CDR3 protein: CASSFLRDLYNEQFF

D gene: TRBD1
clone size: .
J gene: TRBJ1-4
V gene: TRBV2
CDR3 DNA: TGTGCCAGCAGTGAAGAGCGGACAGGACGCGAAAAACTGTTTTTT
CDR3 protein: CASSEERTGREKLFF

D gene: TRBD1
clone size: .
J gene: TRBJ2-2
V gene: TRBV15
CDR3 DNA: TGTGCCACCAGCATGCGTCAGGGGGCCGCCGGGGAGCTGTTTTTT
CDR3 protein: CATSMRQGAAGELFF

D gene: .
clone size: once
J gene: TRBJ2-2
V gene: TRBV6-5
CDR3 DNA: TGTGCCAGCAAGAGGGACCCCCGGGGGGGGGAGCTGTTTTTT
CDR3 protein: CASKRDPRGGELFF

D gene: TRBD2
clone size: .
J gene: TRBJ2-7
V gene: TRBV27
CDR3 DNA: TGTGCCAGCAGTTTCCCCGGACTAGCGACTAGCTCCTACGAGCAGTACTTC
CDR3 protein: CASSFPGLATSSYEQYF

D gene: TRBD1
clone size: once
J gene: TRBJ1-1
V gene: TRBV11-3
CDR3 DNA: TGTGCCAGCAGCAAATGGACAGGGGGCGACGGGAACACTGAAGCTTTCTTT
CDR3 protein: CASSKWTGGDGNTEAFF

D gene: TRBD2
clone size: .
J gene: TRBJ2-7
V gene: TRBV9
CDR3 DNA: TGTGCCAGCAGCGTAGATCCTAGCGGTACCTACGAGCAGTACTTC
CDR3 protein: CASSVDPSGTYEQYF

D gene: TRBD1
clone size: .
J gene: TRBJ1-3
V gene: TRBV6-6
CDR3 DNA: TGTGCCAGCAGTTACGAGACAGGGAGAGGTGGAAACACCATATATTTT
CDR3 protein: CASSYETGRGGNTIYF